This entry is about one TCR beta chain. The sample originates from a study of T cells in tumors after PD-1 blockade. Across the study: Patients received pembrolizumab 200 mg every 3 weeks or cemiplimab 350 mg every 2 weeks. Daily vismodegib 150 mg continued in a subset of anti-PD-1-treated patients.

Clones were sequenced by immunoSEQ multiplex PCR, and TCRdb holds only the in-frame ones, with some missing. The sample yields 14,000 to 15,000 clones, approximately 80% seen once. CDR1 is MNHEY, CDR2 SVGAGI, per germline. V was cut by 5 bases and J by 0 bases, with 9 bases left in between. The CDR3 spans 14 residues. The sequence was obtained from a human donor with basal cell carcinoma. The V and J genes are TRBV6-5 and TRBJ2-3; D gene ambiguous. The starting material was PBMCs, obtained after anti-PD-1 treatment. The CDR3 is CASSLSLSTDTQYF. CDR3 bases: TGTGCCAGCAGTCTTTCTTTGAGCACAGATACGCAGTATTTT.